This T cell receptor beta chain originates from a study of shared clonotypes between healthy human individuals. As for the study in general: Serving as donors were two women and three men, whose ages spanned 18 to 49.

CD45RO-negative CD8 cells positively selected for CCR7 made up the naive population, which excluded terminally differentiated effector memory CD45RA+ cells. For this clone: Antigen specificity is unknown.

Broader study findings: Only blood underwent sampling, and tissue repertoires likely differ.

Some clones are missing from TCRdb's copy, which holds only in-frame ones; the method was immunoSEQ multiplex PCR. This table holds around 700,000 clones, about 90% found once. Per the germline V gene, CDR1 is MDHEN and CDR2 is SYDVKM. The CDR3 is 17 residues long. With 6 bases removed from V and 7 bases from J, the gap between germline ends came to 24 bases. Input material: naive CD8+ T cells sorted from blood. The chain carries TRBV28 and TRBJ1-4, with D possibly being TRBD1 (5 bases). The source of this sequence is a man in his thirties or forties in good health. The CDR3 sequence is CASSKSRAHDSTEKLFF. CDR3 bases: TGTGCCAGCAGCAAATCCAGGGCCCACGATTCGACTGAAAAACTGTTTTTT.